This T cell receptor beta chain comes out of a study of OX40 agonist ivuxolimab in advanced cancers. The length of the CDR3 is 15 residues. The V gene end was trimmed by 2 bases and the J gene end by 11 bases; junction bases not matched to a gene: 10. CDR1 is SGDLS, CDR2 YYNGEE, per germline. Sequencing used immunoSEQ multiplex PCR; TCRdb keeps in-frame clones, though not all of them. The sample holds tens of thousands of clones, about nine tenths seen once. The clonotype originates from an adult with an advanced solid tumor such as melanoma, head and neck, liver or kidney cancer. The sample here was CD4+ or CD8+ T cells sorted from blood, taken in a trial of the OX40 agonist ivuxolimab. This rearrangement joins TRBV9 to TRBJ1-1, with 12 bases lining up with TRBD1. CDR3 region: CASSVGTGGARWAFF. CDR3 coding DNA: TGTGCCAGCAGCGTCGGGACAGGGGGCGCAAGATGGGCTTTCTTT.